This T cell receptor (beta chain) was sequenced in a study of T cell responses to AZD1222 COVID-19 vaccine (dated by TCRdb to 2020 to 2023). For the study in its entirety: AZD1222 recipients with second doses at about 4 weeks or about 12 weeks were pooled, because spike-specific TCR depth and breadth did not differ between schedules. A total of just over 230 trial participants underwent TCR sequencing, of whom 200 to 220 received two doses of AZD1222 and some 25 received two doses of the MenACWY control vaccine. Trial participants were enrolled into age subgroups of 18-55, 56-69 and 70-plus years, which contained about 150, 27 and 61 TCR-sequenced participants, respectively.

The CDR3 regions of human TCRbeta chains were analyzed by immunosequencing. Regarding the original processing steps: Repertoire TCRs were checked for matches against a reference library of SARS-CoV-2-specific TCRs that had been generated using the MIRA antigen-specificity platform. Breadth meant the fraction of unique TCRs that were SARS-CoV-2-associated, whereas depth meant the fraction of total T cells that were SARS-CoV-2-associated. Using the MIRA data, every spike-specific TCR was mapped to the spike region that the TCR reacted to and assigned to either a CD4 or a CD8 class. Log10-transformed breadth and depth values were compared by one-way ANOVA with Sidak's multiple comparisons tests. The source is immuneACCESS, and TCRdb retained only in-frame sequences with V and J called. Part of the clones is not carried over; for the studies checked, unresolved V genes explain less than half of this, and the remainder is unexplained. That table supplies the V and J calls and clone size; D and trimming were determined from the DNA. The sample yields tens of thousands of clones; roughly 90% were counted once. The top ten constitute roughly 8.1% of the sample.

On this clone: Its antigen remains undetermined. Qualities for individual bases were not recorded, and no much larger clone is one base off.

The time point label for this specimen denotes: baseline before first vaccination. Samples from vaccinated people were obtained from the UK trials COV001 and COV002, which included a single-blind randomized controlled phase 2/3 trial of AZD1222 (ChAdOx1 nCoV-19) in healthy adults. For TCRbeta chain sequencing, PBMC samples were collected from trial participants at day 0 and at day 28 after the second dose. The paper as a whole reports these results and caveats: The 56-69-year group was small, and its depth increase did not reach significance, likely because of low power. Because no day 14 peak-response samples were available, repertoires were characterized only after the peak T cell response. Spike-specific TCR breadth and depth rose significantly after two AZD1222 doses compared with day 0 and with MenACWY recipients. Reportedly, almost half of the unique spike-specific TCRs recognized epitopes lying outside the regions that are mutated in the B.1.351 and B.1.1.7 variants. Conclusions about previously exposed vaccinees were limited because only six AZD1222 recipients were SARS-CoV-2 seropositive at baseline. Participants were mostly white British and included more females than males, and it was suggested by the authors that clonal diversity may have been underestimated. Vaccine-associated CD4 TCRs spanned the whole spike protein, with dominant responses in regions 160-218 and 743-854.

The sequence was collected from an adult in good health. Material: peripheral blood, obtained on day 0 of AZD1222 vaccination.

The CDR3 in this case is CASSPRSRQTPGQPQHF. The DNA sequence follows: TGTGCCAGCAGCCCAAGATCTAGACAGACACCGGGACAGCCCCAGCATTTT. The rearranged segments are TRBV7-2 and TRBJ1-5, with TRBD1 perhaps the D gene, on 5 matching bases. CDR1 is given as SGHTA and CDR2 as FQGNSA, both from the germline V gene. The junction carries 24 bases between V and J, which are trimmed by 5 bases and 7 bases respectively. The CDR3, from cysteine to phenylalanine, totals 17 residues. Only the CDR3 portion is preserved as DNA: 51 bases, with reading frame beginning at the first base.